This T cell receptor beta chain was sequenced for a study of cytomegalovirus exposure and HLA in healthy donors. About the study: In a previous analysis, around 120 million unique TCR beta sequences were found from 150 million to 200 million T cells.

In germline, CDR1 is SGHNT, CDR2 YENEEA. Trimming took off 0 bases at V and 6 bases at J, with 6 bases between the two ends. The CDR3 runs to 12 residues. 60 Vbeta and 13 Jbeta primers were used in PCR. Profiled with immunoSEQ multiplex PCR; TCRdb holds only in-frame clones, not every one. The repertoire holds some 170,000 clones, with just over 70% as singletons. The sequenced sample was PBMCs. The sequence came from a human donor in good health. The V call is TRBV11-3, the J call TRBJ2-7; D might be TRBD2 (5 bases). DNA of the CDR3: TGTGCCAGCAGCTTAGACGGGATCGAGCAGTACTTC. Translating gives CASSLDGIEQYF.